These 24 T cell receptor beta chains originate from one sample sequenced in a study of Ad26.COV2.S vaccination and SARS-CoV-2 variants. Treatment specified: roughly 20 received Ad26.COV2.S at low or high dose, single or two shots; several received placebo; per-sample allocation not given. At day 63 after the first vaccine or placebo injection, samples were drawn. Clones were read by immunoSEQ multiplex PCR, and TCRdb kept only the in-frame ones, dropping some. In the table there are 400,000 to 450,000 clones, 80% to 95% of which are singletons. The material was peripheral blood, obtained in a trial of Ad26.COV2.S vaccine versus placebo. The receptor source for this set is a person aged 18 to 65 who received the Ad26.COV2.S COVID-19 vaccine or a placebo.

The chain recombines TRBV27 with TRBJ2-3, with 7 nucleotides matching TRBD2. From germline, CDR1 is MNHEY and CDR2 SMNVEV (reference sequence). The CDR3 is 14 amino acids. V was pared by 3 bases and J by 5 bases, with 5 bases of the junction left unmatched. The CDR3 region is CASSFAGAVDTQYF. The CDR3 DNA is TGTGCCAGCAGTTTTGCGGGAGCCGTAGATACGCAGTATTTT.

In regard to this clone: Other DNA sequences in the same sample also yield this CDR3. This sequence joins TRBV10-3 and TRBJ1-5; D unresolved. Germline CDR1 ENHRY, CDR2 SYGVKD. V lost 3 bases, J lost 5 bases, and 5 bases lay in between. This CDR3 comprises 12 residues. In DNA form, the CDR3 reads TGTGCCATCAGTGATGGGGATCAGCCCCAGCATTTT. This translates into CAISDGDQPQHF.

This clone occurred once. The chain combines TRBV7-9 with TRBJ2-3, with D unclear. CDR1 SEHNR and CDR2 FQNEAQ come from the germline V gene (reference sequence). V was trimmed by 4 bases and J by 1 base, leaving 15 bases between them. This CDR3 contains 16 residues. The DNA of the CDR3 is TGTGCCAGCAGCTCACCTAACCTAGTTGGCACAGATACGCAGTATTTT. This encodes CASSSPNLVGTDTQYF.

The chain links TRBV28 to TRBJ2-1; D is unclear. The CDR3 length is 14 residues. Germline loops: CDR1 MDHEN, CDR2 SYDVKM. V gave up 2 bases and J gave up 4 bases, with 9 bases separating them. The DNA for the CDR3 is TGTGCCAGCAGTTTAGCGGCGAAGTACAATGAGCAGTTCTTC. Translating it yields CASSLAAKYNEQFF.

This clone is a singleton in its sample. This rearrangement joins TRBV29-1 to TRBJ2-7; TRBD2 matches at 7 bases. V gave up 5 bases and J gave up 0 bases; unmatched junction bases: 10. Germline V CDR1 and CDR2: SQVTM, ANQGSEA. The CDR3 extends over 15 amino acids. The CDR3: CSVFSWASGSYEQYF. CDR3 DNA: TGCAGCGTTTTCTCTTGGGCTAGCGGCTCCTACGAGCAGTACTTC.

This rearrangement joins TRBV19 to TRBJ2-4, with 12 bases that match TRBD2. The J segment lost 0 bases and the V segment lost 1 base, leaving 4 bases of the junction unmatched. CDR1 and CDR2 from the germline V gene are LNHDA and SQIVND (reference sequence). The CDR3 runs to 18 residues. The CDR3 loop reads CASSIGPGLAGAKNIQYF. In DNA form, the CDR3 reads TGTGCCAGTAGTATAGGGCCGGGACTAGCGGGAGCCAAAAACATTCAGTACTTC.

This clone came up once. J is TRBJ2-2 and V is TRBV19; TRBD1 might be the D (5 bases). This CDR3 is built from 14 residues. V lost 6 bases, J lost 1 base, and 9 bases lay in between. Germline V gene sequence: CDR1 LNHDA, CDR2 SQIVND (reference sequence). CDR3 bases: TGTGCCAGTAGCCGAAGGGGGAACACCGGGGAGCTGTTTTTT. Translation: CASSRRGNTGELFF.

The chain has TRBV18 and TRBJ2-1, with D possibly matching TRBD1 (7 bases). V lost 2 bases, J lost 7 bases, and 18 bases lay in between. This CDR3 has 16 residues. In germline, CDR1 is KGHSH, CDR2 LQKENI. CDR3 amino acids: CASSPVPQTGTNEQFF. For the CDR3, the DNA is TGTGCCAGCTCACCAGTTCCCCAGACAGGGACTAATGAGCAGTTCTTC.

This rearrangement joins TRBV10-3 to TRBJ1-2; 11 bases line up with TRBD1. The CDR3 loop spans 14 amino acids. CDR1 is ENHRY, CDR2 SYGVKD, per germline. V lost 2 bases, J lost 8 bases, and 4 bases stayed unmatched. In nucleotides, the CDR3 is TGTGCCATCAGTGAGGGACAGGGGGCGATGGGCTACACCTTC. It is translated as CAISEGQGAMGYTF.

The V call is TRBV6-5, the J call TRBJ1-2; no firm D call. Per the germline V gene, CDR1 is MNHEY and CDR2 is SVGAGI. Trimming removed 2 bases at V and 6 bases at J, with 10 bases between. The CDR3 is 13 amino acids. The CDR3 loop is CASSYISGNGYTF. Written as DNA, the CDR3 is TGTGCCAGCAGTTACATCAGCGGGAATGGCTACACCTTC.

The chain combines TRBV7-3 with TRBJ2-1; D perhaps matches TRBD2 (5 bases). V dropped 5 bases and J dropped 5 bases, with 13 bases sitting between them. The CDR3 runs 14 residues. Germline V gene sequence: CDR1 SGHTA, CDR2 FQGTGA. The CDR3 here is CASSLQDGNNEQFF. CDR3 nucleotide sequence: TGTGCCAGCAGCCTGCAAGACGGGAACAATGAGCAGTTCTTC. The full variable domain, rest sourced from reference TRBV7-3 and TRBJ2-1, is GAGVSQTPSNKVTEKGKYVELRCDPISGHTALYWYRQSLGQGPEFLIYFQGTGAADDSGLPNDRFFAVRPEGSVSTLKIQRTERGDSAVYLCASSLQDGNNEQFFGPGTRLTVL.

The chain joins TRBV7-2 to TRBJ2-2, with TRBD1 matching over 8 bases. CDR3 size: 14 residues. V shed 1 base and J 7 bases; nucleotides not matched to a gene: 2. CDR1 and CDR2 from the germline V gene are SGHTA and FQGNSA. In DNA, the CDR3 is TGTGCCAGCAGCTTAGGACAGGGGTTCGGGGAGCTGTTTTTT. Its translation: CASSLGQGFGELFF. Looking up the rest from reference TRBV7-2 and TRBJ2-2 gives the full variable domain: GAGVSQSPSNKVTEKGKDVELRCDPISGHTALYWYRQSLGQGLEFLIYFQGNSAPDKSGLPSDRFSAERTGGSVSTLTIQRTQQEDSAVYLCASSLGQGFGELFFGEGSRLTVL.

This CDR3 reads CASSPTPVSGNTIYF. CDR3 in DNA: TGTGCCAGCTCACCCACACCAGTCTCTGGAAACACCATATATTTT. V and J are TRBV18 and TRBJ1-3; no reliable D call. Germline V CDR1 and CDR2: KGHSH, LQKENI. Trimming removed 3 bases from V and 0 bases from J, with 9 bases in between. The CDR3 consists of 15 residues.

This clone has a single count. The chain links TRBV5-1 to TRBJ1-4; D perhaps matches TRBD1 (5 bases). Between the trimmed V and J ends, which lost 0 bases and 8 bases, there was a span of 11 bases. The CDR3 is 14 amino acids. Germline V lookup: CDR1 SGHRS, CDR2 YFSETQ. The CDR3, as DNA: TGCGCCAGCAGCTTGGGTCAGGGTAGCGAAAAACTGTTTTTT. Its translation is CASSLGQGSEKLFF.

This rearrangement joins TRBV12-5 to TRBJ1-5; no firm D call. CDR1 LGHNT and CDR2 FRNRAP come from the germline V gene. This CDR3 is 14 amino acids long. Deletions cut 5 bases from V and 3 bases from J, with 11 bases between. The CDR3 nucleotides read TGTGCTAGTGGTCCTGACAATTACAATCAGCCCCAGCATTTT. Its protein is CASGPDNYNQPQHF.

The chain links TRBV6-2 or TRBV6-3 to TRBJ2-7, with D perhaps matching TRBD2 (7 bases). CDR3 length: 16 amino acids. The V end lost 0 bases, the J end lost 0 bases, and 12 bases lay between the germline ends. Germline CDR1 and CDR2: MNHEY and SVGEGT. The CDR3 loop is CASSYSIGGPSYEQYF. In DNA form, the CDR3 reads TGTGCCAGCAGTTACTCGATCGGGGGGCCCTCCTACGAGCAGTACTTC.

The chain employs TRBV28 and TRBJ2-1, with D unclear. Germline CDR1 is MDHEN and CDR2 is SYDVKM. The CDR3 spans 11 residues. Trimming stripped 9 bases from V and 6 bases from J, with 9 bases between. CDR3 bases: TGTGCCAGGGCCCTCCTCAATGAGCAGTTCTTC. Its translation: CARALLNEQFF.

The chain joins TRBV7-9 to TRBJ2-1; the D is unclear. This CDR3 has 15 residues. Germline V lookup: CDR1 SEHNR, CDR2 FQNEAQ (reference sequence). V lost 1 base and J lost 6, with 13 bases in between. CDR3 DNA: TGTGCCAGCAGCTTAGGGGCAGGAGAAATCAATGAGCAGTTCTTC. It yields the protein CASSLGAGEINEQFF.

V and J are TRBV7-8 and TRBJ1-1; TRBD1 might be the D (5 bases). With 5 bases removed from V and 2 bases from J, the gap between germline ends came to 12 bases. CDR1 is SGHVS and CDR2 is FQNEAQ in the germline V gene. The CDR3 is made up of 14 amino acids. CDR3 DNA sequence: TGTGCCAGCAGCCCGGGGACCACAAACACTGAAGCTTTCTTT. Protein: CASSPGTTNTEAFF.

CDR3 protein: CSPRTLSGEQFF. CDR3 sequence (DNA): TGCAGCCCAAGGACCCTTTCGGGTGAGCAGTTCTTC. This rearrangement joins TRBV29-1 to TRBJ2-1; D is ambiguous. This CDR3 comprises 12 residues. Trimming removed 8 bases at V and 9 bases at J, with 17 bases between. The germline CDR1 and CDR2 sequences are SQVTM and ANQGSEA.

This clone appeared once. This chain links TRBV19 with TRBJ2-7; 13 bases fit TRBD2. This CDR3 comprises 18 residues. J lost 0 bases, V lost 7 bases, and 12 bases had no gene match. Germline V lookup: CDR1 LNHDA, CDR2 SQIVND (reference sequence). CDR3 DNA: TGTGCCAGTACTCCAGGGGGACTAGCGGGGATGAGCTCCTACGAGCAGTACTTC. It translates to CASTPGGLAGMSSYEQYF. Together with reference TRBV19 and TRBJ2-7, the CDR3 gives the full variable domain: DGGITQSPKYLFRKEGQNVTLSCEQNLNHDAMYWYRQDPGQGLRLIYYSQIVNDFQKGDIAEGYSVSREKKESFPLTVTSAQKNPTAFYLCASTPGGLAGMSSYEQYFGPGTRLTVT.

This chain joins TRBV30 and TRBJ1-1, with D possibly matching TRBD1 (6 bases). Germline V gives CDR1 GTSNPN, CDR2 SVGIG (reference sequence). Trimming pared 0 bases from V and 3 bases from J, leaving 11 bases between. This CDR3 has 14 amino acids. The DNA for the CDR3 is TGTGCCTGGAGTGTTGGGGGGCTGCACACTGAAGCTTTCTTT. Its protein product is CAWSVGGLHTEAFF.

The chain recombines TRBV2 with TRBJ1-5; D perhaps matches TRBD1 (5 bases). Per germline, CDR1 SNHLY and CDR2 FYNNEI. The V end was cut by 6 bases, the J end by 8 bases, with 14 bases between. This CDR3 region has 13 residues. CDR3: CASREDMAKPQHF. In DNA form, the CDR3 reads TGTGCCAGCAGGGAGGACATGGCAAAGCCCCAGCATTTT.

Only one count was recorded for this clone. This chain joins TRBV28 and TRBJ2-2; D gene unclear. Germline V CDR1 and CDR2: MDHEN, SYDVKM. V was clipped by 6 bases and J by 4 bases, with 18 bases between them. CDR3 length: 16 amino acids. CDR3 DNA sequence: TGTGCCAGCAGCAACCTCGGCCCAGGTCCCACCGGGGAGCTGTTTTTT. Translated: CASSNLGPGPTGELFF.